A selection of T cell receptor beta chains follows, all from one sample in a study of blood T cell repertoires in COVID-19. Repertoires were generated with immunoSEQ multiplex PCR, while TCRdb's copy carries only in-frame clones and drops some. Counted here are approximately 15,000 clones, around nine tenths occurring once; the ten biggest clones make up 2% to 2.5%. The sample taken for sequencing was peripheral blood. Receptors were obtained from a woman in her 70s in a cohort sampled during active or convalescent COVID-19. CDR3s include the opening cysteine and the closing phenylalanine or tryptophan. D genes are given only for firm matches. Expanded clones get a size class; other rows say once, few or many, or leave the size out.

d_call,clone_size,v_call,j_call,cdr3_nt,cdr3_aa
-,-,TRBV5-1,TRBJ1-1,TGCGCCAGCAGCTTGGATAGGGGTTTCACTGAAGCTTTCTTT,CASSLDRGFTEAFF
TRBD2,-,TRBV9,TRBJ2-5,TGTGCCAGCAGCGTAGCGGGGGGGCCACAAGAGACCCAGTACTTC,CASSVAGGPQETQYF
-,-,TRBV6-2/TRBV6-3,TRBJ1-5,TGTGCCAGCAGTTATTTCGGGTTGGGCAATCAGCCCCAGCATTTT,CASSYFGLGNQPQHF
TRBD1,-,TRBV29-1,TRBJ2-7,TGCAGCGTTGAGGGACAGGGGGCTCCCGAGCAGTACTTC,CSVEGQGAPEQYF
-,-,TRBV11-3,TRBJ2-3,TGTGCCAGCAGCTCGAGATTGGGGGGGCCTAGCACAGATACGCAGTATTTT,CASSSRLGGPSTDTQYF
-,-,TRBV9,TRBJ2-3,TGTGCCAGCAGCGTAGTCGGCGACTTGCCGACAGATACGCAGTATTTT,CASSVVGDLPTDTQYF
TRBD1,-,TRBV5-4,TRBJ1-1,TGTGCCAGCAGCGGAGGACAGGGCGGGACTGAAGCTTTCTTT,CASSGGQGGTEAFF
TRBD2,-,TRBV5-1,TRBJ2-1,TGCGCCAGCAGCTTTTTAGCGGGGGGGCTCTACAATGAGCAGTTCTTC,CASSFLAGGLYNEQFF
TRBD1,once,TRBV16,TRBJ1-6,TGTGCCAGCAGCCCGGGGCTTCGGCCAGGGGGATCAAGGTCACCCCTCCACTTT,CASSPGLRPGGSRSPLHF
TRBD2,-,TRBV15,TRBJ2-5,TGTGCCACCAGCAGGAACCCCGGGACTAGCGGGTGGGAGACCCAGTACTTC,CATSRNPGTSGWETQYF
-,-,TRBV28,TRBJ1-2,TGTGCCAGCACCCTTCATCGGACAGCCTATGGCTACACCTTC,CASTLHRTAYGYTF
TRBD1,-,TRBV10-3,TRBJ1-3,TGTGCCATCAGTTTTACAGGGGGATCTGGAAACACCATATATTTT,CAISFTGGSGNTIYF
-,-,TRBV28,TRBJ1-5,TGTGCCAGCAAGACAGAATACAATCAGCCCCAGCATTTT,CASKTEYNQPQHF
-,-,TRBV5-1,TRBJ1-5,TGCGCCAGCAGCTTAGGCGACAGTTACAATCAGCCCCAGCATTTT,CASSLGDSYNQPQHF
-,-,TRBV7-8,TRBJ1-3,TGTGCCAGCAGCTTCCGGGGAGCTGGAAACACCATATATTTT,CASSFRGAGNTIYF
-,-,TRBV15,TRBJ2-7,TGTGCCACCAGCAGAGAATCACAGGCCCGAGCGCAGTACTTC,CATSRESQARAQYF
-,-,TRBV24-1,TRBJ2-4,TGTGCCACCAGTGACCCAGGAGGGGTCGACAAAAACATTCAGTACTTC,CATSDPGGVDKNIQYF
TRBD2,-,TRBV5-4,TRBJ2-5,TGTGCCAGCAGCTCCCTAGCGGGGGGGCGTGAGACCCAGTACTTC,CASSSLAGGRETQYF
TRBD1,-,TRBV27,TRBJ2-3,TGTGCCAGCAGTGCGACAGGGGTTGGTACAGATACGCAGTATTTT,CASSATGVGTDTQYF
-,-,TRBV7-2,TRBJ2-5,TGTGCCAGCAGCGTAGGACATGGCGGGATACAAGAGACCCAGTACTTC,CASSVGHGGIQETQYF
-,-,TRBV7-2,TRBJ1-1,TGTGCCAGCAGCCACGAGCCGGGTCGAGCCGCTGAAGCTTTCTTT,CASSHEPGRAAEAFF
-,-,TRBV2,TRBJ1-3,TGTGCCAGCAGTGGACAGGTTCGCTCTGGAAACACCATATATTTT,CASSGQVRSGNTIYF
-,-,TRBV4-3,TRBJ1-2,TGCGCCAGCAGCCAAATTGGGGCAGGGGAAGGCTACACCTTC,CASSQIGAGEGYTF
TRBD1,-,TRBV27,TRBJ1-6,TGTGCCAGCAGTTTATCGGAGGGGGCCCTTTCACCCCTCCACTTT,CASSLSEGALSPLHF
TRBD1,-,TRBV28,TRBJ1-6,TGTGCCAGCAGCACGACAGGGAGGCGTGGCAATTCACCCCTCCACTTT,CASSTTGRRGNSPLHF
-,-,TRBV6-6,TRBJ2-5,TGTGCCAGCAGCCAAAGGCAGGGTCAAGAGACCCAGTACTTC,CASSQRQGQETQYF
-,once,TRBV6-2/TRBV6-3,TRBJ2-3,TGTGCCAGCAGTTACCGTGGGGGGTTGACAGATACGCAGTATTTT,CASSYRGGLTDTQYF
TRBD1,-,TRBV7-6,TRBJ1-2,TGTGCCAGCAGCGGCGATTTGACAGGGCTTTATGGCTACACCTTC,CASSGDLTGLYGYTF
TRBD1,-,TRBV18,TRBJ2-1,TGTGCCAGCTCACCCGGACAGGGGGCCTACAATGAGCAGTTCTTC,CASSPGQGAYNEQFF
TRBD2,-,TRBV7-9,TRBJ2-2,TGTGCCAGCAGCTTAGAGCGGGGTTACACCGGGGAGCTGTTTTTT,CASSLERGYTGELFF
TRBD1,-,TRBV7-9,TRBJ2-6,TGTGCCAGCAGCTTGGGGACAGTCTCTGGGGCCAACGTCCTGACTTTC,CASSLGTVSGANVLTF